The 3 T cell receptor beta chains reported below all come from one sample, sequenced in a study of Ad26.COV2.S vaccination and SARS-CoV-2 variants. The data were produced by immunoSEQ multiplex PCR, yet TCRdb's version contains in-frame clones alone and is incomplete. Among roughly 500,000 clones listed, roughly 87% were seen once. Stated treatment: 15 to 20 received Ad26.COV2.S at low or high dose, single or two shots; about 5 received placebo; per-sample allocation not given. Collection of samples fell on day 63 after the first vaccine or placebo injection. The source material was peripheral blood, sampled in a trial of Ad26.COV2.S vaccine versus placebo. These receptors were collected from a person aged 18-60 years who received the Ad26.COV2.S COVID-19 vaccine or a placebo.

In the case of this clone: The same CDR3 can be traced to other DNA sequences in this sample. The chain links TRBV18 to TRBJ1-4; possible D gene TRBD1, 6 bases. The CDR3 loop spans 15 amino acids. Germline V gene data show CDR1 as KGHSH and CDR2 as LQKENI. V was trimmed by 0 bases and J by 5 bases, leaving 10 bases between them. Written as DNA, the CDR3 is TGTGCCAGCTCACCACCAACCGGGGGCAATGAAAAACTGTTTTTT. Translating it yields CASSPPTGGNEKLFF.

As concerns this clone: The same CDR3 can be traced to other DNA sequences in this sample. V gene TRBV3-1 (or the pseudogene TRBV3-2) combines with J gene TRBJ1-1; D not certain. The germline V and J ends were trimmed by 1 base and 0 bases, with 3 bases remaining between them. Germline assignment: CDR1 LGHDT and CDR2 YNNKEL (reference sequence). There are 13 residues in the CDR3. The CDR3 here is CASSQVVNTEAFF. CDR3 bases: TGTGCCAGCAGCCAAGTGGTGAACACTGAAGCTTTCTTT.

The genes are TRBV19 and TRBJ2-1, with TRBD1 matching over 7 bases. CDR1 is LNHDA, CDR2 SQIVND, per germline (reference sequence). The CDR3 covers 15 residues. Trimming took 5 bases from V and 1 from J; bases not matched to a gene: 5. The CDR3 here is CASSQGVVSYNEQFF. In DNA form, the CDR3 reads TGTGCCAGTAGTCAGGGGGTGGTATCCTACAATGAGCAGTTCTTC.